This TCR beta chain was retrieved from a study of blood T cells in healthy people across ages. Looked up from germline, CDR1 is SQVTM and CDR2 is ANQGSEA. CDR3 length: 14 residues. With each sample, at least 6 micrograms of total RNA were extracted. Combining a sample-barcoded 5' primer with a J-beta primer mix, a second PCR ran for roughly 6 to 12 cycles. Each of the cDNA molecules was tagged by a template-switch adaptor with 12 random nucleotides. Using its own MiXCR run on the 5' RACE reads, TCRdb lists one record per CDR3 protein. This table has roughly 1.7 million distinct CDR3 sequences, about 31% appearing once.

The rearrangement links TRBV29-1 to TRBJ2-1, with D perhaps matching TRBD2 (5 bases). The DNA end is a closer match to TRBJ2-7, so the J assignment may be wrong. This TCR came from a woman in her 30s in good health. Sequencing was carried out using blood. This chain's CDR3 is CSVEGSQRYNEQYF. The CDR3 DNA reads TGCAGCGTTGAGGGATCCCAGCGGTACAATGAGCAGTACTTC.